Listed below are T cell receptor beta chains from one sample, sequenced in a study of beta chain features in type 1 diabetes. Clones were read by immunoSEQ multiplex PCR, and TCRdb kept only the in-frame ones, dropping some. The sample consists of approximately 270,000 clones, approximately 15% of them appearing once. The sequenced sample consisted of naive CD4+ T cells from blood. Receptors were obtained from a man between 25 and 39 years old with type 1 diabetes. Both conserved end residues are part of each CDR3.

TRBJ2-7 TRBV6-6 CASSYPQATGYEQYF
TRBJ2-5 TRBV5-1 CASSVETSGSRETQYF
TRBJ1-2 TRBV7-9 CASREESTGGAYYGYTF
TRBJ2-5 TRBV7-2 CASSNPNRGQETQYF
TRBJ1-4 TRBV7-2 CASRWTGASDEKLFF
TRBJ2-7 TRBV28 CASGRASYEQYF
TRBJ2-5 TRBV7-9 CASSSPQVQETQYF
TRBJ2-1 TRBV27 CASSLAAGSYNEQFF
TRBJ1-4 TRBV2 CASSYQGPTNEKLFF
TRBJ2-3 TRBV14 CASSQVGRSVDTQYF
TRBJ2-3 TRBV7-2 CASSSRATIPTDTQYF
TRBJ2-1 TRBV5-1 CASSFVASGIYNEQFF
TRBJ1-1 TRBV5-6 CASSLLRENTEAFF
TRBJ1-3 TRBV14 CASAQGNPGNTIYF
TRBJ1-4 TRBV28 CASSLSGVTNEKLFF
TRBJ2-2 TRBV28 CASSFTGETGELFF
TRBJ2-7 TRBV7-9 CASSFGQGSYEQYF
TRBJ1-2 TRBV18 CASSPQTESNYGYTF
TRBJ1-2 TRBV2 CASTPTGGSGGYTF
TRBJ1-4 TRBV5-1 CASSGQGLEKLFF
TRBJ2-1 TRBV4-3 CASSQETGFSYNEQFF
TRBJ2-5 TRBV18 CASSPEAGGRYF
TRBJ2-2 TRBV25-1 CASSERQGGTGELFF
TRBJ1-2 TRBV6-5 CASSSGRGVGYGYTF
TRBJ2-7 TRBV27 CASSLASVAYEQYF
TRBJ1-3 TRBV7-9 CASSPSGGGNTIYF
TRBJ2-7 TRBV11-1 CASSLGGTSGSLYEQYF
TRBJ2-5 TRBV29-1 CSVEGGEETQYF
TRBJ2-6 TRBV10-3 CAISDIQGALSGANVLTF